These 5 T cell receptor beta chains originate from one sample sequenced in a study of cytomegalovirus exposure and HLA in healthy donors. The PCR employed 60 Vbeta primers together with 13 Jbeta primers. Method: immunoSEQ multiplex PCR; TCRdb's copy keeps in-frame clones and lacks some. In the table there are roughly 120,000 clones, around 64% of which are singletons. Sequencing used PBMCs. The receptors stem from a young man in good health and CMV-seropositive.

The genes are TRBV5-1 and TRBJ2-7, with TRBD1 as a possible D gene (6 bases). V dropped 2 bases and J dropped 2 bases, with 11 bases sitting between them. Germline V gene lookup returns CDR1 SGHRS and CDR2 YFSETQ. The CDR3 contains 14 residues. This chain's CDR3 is CASSLQGNTYEQYF. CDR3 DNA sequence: TGCGCCAGCAGCTTACAGGGAAATACCTACGAGCAGTACTTC.

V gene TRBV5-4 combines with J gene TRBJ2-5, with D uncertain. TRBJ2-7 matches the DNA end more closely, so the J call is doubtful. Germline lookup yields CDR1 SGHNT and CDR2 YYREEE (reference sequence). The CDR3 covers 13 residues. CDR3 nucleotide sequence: TGTGCCAGCGCAATGGTCAATTCCTACGAGCAGTACTTC. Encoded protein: CASAMVNSYEQYF.

The CDR3: CASSLDSGRVQYV. DNA of the CDR3: TGCGCCAGCAGCTTGGATTCGGGGAGGGTGCAGTACGTC. The rearrangement joins TRBV5-1 to TRBJ2-7, with TRBD2 matching over 7 bases. V lost 0 bases and J lost 9; bases outside the gene matches: 6. In germline, CDR1 is SGHRS, CDR2 YFSETQ. There are 13 residues in the CDR3.

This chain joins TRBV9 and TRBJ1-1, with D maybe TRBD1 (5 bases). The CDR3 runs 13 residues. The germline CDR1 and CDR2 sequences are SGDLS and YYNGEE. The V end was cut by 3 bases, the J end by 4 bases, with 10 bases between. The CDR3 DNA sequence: TGTGCCAGCAGCGGTCCCCAGGGCACTGAAGCTTTCTTT. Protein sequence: CASSGPQGTEAFF.

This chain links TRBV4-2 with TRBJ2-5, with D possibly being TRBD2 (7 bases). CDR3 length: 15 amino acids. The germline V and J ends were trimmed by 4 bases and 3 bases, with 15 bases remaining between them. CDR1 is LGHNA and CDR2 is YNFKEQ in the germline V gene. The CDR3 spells CASSPERGGEETQYF. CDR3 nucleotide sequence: TGTGCCAGCAGCCCCGAAAGGGGGGGGGAAGAGACCCAGTACTTC.